What follows are 27 T cell receptor beta chains derived from one specimen sequenced in a study of T cell repertoires in cytomegalovirus infection. TCRdb processed the reads anew with MiXCR; each CDR3 protein has one entry. Here the sample spans 200,000 or so distinct CDR3 sequences, 28% being singletons. Sample: PBMCs. The receptors here all came from a human donor in good health (CMV status not recorded). Some clones in this sample may be carry-over from other donors' samples.

V is TRBV5-1 and J is TRBJ2-1; D possibly corresponds to TRBD2 (5 bases). Germline V CDR1 and CDR2: SGHRS, YFSETQ. V lost 3 bases to trimming and J lost 0 bases, with 13 bases between them. This CDR3 is 16 amino acids long. The CDR3 DNA reads TGCGCCAGCAGCTCGTCAGCGGCGCTCTCCTACAATGAGCAGTTCTTC. This translates into CASSSSAALSYNEQFF.

The chain has TRBV29-1 and TRBJ2-1; the match to TRBD2 covers 11 bases. J gave up 3 bases and V 1 base, and 2 bases lay outside the gene matches. CDR3 length equals 15 residues. Germline CDR1 is SQVTM and CDR2 is ANQGSEA. The CDR3 coding sequence is TGCAGCGTTGAAGGACTAGCGGGGCTCTACAATGAGCAGTTCTTC. Translated: CSVEGLAGLYNEQFF.

The chain uses TRBV19 and TRBJ1-1; D is perhaps TRBD1 (5 bases). Germline assignment: CDR1 LNHDA and CDR2 SQIVND (reference sequence). This CDR3 is 13 amino acids long. V lost 3 bases and J lost 7, with 12 bases in between. As DNA, the CDR3 is TGTGCCAGTAGTATGGGGCGGGCCCGTGAAGCTTTCTTT. The encoded protein is CASSMGRAREAFF.

There are a few counts of this clonotype. Written as DNA, the CDR3 is TGCAGCGCCGGGACTGTGCCCCCTCACAATGAGCAGTTCTTC. It is translated as CSAGTVPPHNEQFF. The V call is TRBV29-1, the J call TRBJ2-1; D possibly corresponds to TRBD2 (6 bases). Deletions cut 7 bases from V and 5 bases from J, with 18 bases between. Germline CDR1 SQVTM, CDR2 ANQGSEA. The CDR3 is made up of 14 amino acids.

This clonotype showed up just a few times. The chain couples TRBV7-9 to TRBJ2-5; 11 bases are a match to TRBD2. V lost 5 bases to trimming and J lost 2 bases; unmatched junction nucleotides: 4. The germline V gene encodes CDR1 SEHNR and CDR2 FQNEAQ (reference sequence). The CDR3 extends over 15 amino acids. The CDR3 DNA reads TGTGCCAGCAGCCAGGGACTAGCGGAACAAGAGACCCAGTACTTC. Its protein is CASSQGLAEQETQYF.

The rearrangement links TRBV2 to TRBJ1-1, with D possibly being TRBD1 (6 bases). Between the trimmed V and J ends, which lost 4 bases and 3 bases, there was a span of 15 bases. Per the germline V gene, CDR1 is SNHLY and CDR2 is FYNNEI. The CDR3 length is 15 residues. CDR3 residues: CASSVALAGDTEAFF. CDR3 bases: TGTGCCAGCAGTGTCGCCCTCGCAGGGGACACTGAAGCTTTCTTT.

This clonotype was seen a handful of times. The gene calls are TRBV19 and TRBJ1-2; TRBD1 matches at 10 bases. Germline CDR1 reads LNHDA; CDR2 reads SQIVND (reference sequence). The ends lost 7 bases at V and 5 bases at J; junction bases unmatched: 10. This CDR3 region has 15 residues. The CDR3 bases are TGTGCCAGTACCCCTGACGGACAGGGGGTATATGGCTACACCTTC. Translating it yields CASTPDGQGVYGYTF.

This clonotype was found many times. The chain employs TRBV7-2 and TRBJ1-1; D is uncertain. The CDR3 is 13 residues long. The germline V gene encodes CDR1 SGHTA and CDR2 FQGNSA. The V end was cut by 10 bases, the J end by 0 bases, with 12 bases between. The CDR3 coding sequence is TGTGCCACCCGCGTCGGTTTGAACACTGAAGCTTTCTTT. This encodes CATRVGLNTEAFF. Full variable domain (missing parts from reference TRBV7-2 and TRBJ1-1): GAGVSQSPSNKVTEKGKDVELRCDPISGHTALYWYRQSLGQGLEFLIYFQGNSAPDKSGLPSDRFSAERTGGSVSTLTIQRTQQEDSAVYLCATRVGLNTEAFFGQGTRLTVV.

This clonotype was seen at least ten times. The chain recombines TRBV7-6 with TRBJ1-1, with D unresolved. Trimming removed 3 bases from V and 2 bases from J, with 13 bases in between. The CDR3 consists of 15 residues. Looked up from germline, CDR1 is SGHVS and CDR2 is FNYEAQ. This CDR3 is CASSLTQVGNTEAFF. The CDR3 coding sequence is TGTGCCAGCAGCTTGACGCAGGTGGGAAACACTGAAGCTTTCTTT.

This clonotype appeared once. The chain links TRBV6-2 or TRBV6-3 to TRBJ2-1; 11 bases match TRBD2. Germline CDR1 MNHEY, CDR2 SVGEGT. J was trimmed by 4 bases and V by 0 bases; bases with no gene match: 26. This CDR3 is built from 24 residues. The DNA of the CDR3 is TGTGCCAGCAGTTACTCCACTAGCGGGGGACCTCTACTGGGTCGAACGTTTATGTACAATGAGCAGTTCTTC. Its translation is CASSYSTSGGPLLGRTFMYNEQFF.

This clonotype has ten or more counts. This chain connects TRBV7-2 to TRBJ2-2; D call uncertain. V shed 2 bases and J shed 1 base, with 8 bases lying between them. The V gene's germline CDR1 is SGHTA and CDR2 FQGNSA. The length of the CDR3 is 15 residues. The CDR3 region is CASSLMGWNTGELFF. The DNA of the CDR3 is TGTGCCAGCAGCTTAATGGGGTGGAACACCGGGGAGCTGTTTTTT.

V and J are TRBV20-1 and TRBJ1-5; no reliable D call. Trimming pared 3 bases from V and 0 bases from J, leaving 18 bases between. The germline V gene encodes CDR1 DFQATT and CDR2 SNEGSKA (reference sequence). CDR3 size: 17 residues. The CDR3 here is CSASDPITAYSNQPQHF. The CDR3 DNA reads as TGCAGTGCTAGCGACCCGATTACTGCTTATAGCAATCAGCCCCAGCATTTT.

The table lists this clonotype with a few counts. The rearrangement joins TRBV19 to TRBJ1-5; no clear D. The CDR3 sequence is 12 residues long. In germline, CDR1 is LNHDA, CDR2 SQIVND (reference sequence). V was clipped by 4 bases and J by 12 bases, with 13 bases between them. In nucleotides, the CDR3 is TGTGCCAGTAGTAAGAACCTCCCGGACCAGCATTTT. Residues: CASSKNLPDQHF.

The V gene is TRBV11-2, the J gene TRBJ2-3; TRBD1 might be the D (5 bases). This CDR3 is built from 14 residues. CDR1 is SGHAT and CDR2 is FQNNGV in the germline V gene. Trimming removed 1 base from V and 6 bases from J, with 11 bases in between. CDR3 in DNA: TGTGCCAGCAGCTTAGGGTCAGGGAAGGATACGCAGTATTTT. Amino acid sequence: CASSLGSGKDTQYF.

Remarks on this clonotype: A much larger clone differs from this one at a single base, so this may be a read error. The chain joins TRBV7-2 to TRBJ1-1; maybe TRBD1 (6 bases). Germline CDR1 is SGHTA and CDR2 is FQGNSA. The CDR3 spans 14 residues. The CDR3 nucleotides are TGTGCCAGCAGCTTTGGGGGGCTAAGCACTGGAGCTTTCTTT. The encoded protein is CASSFGGLSTGAFF.

Many counts were recorded for this clonotype. V usage is TRBV7-2 and J usage is TRBJ2-3; D perhaps matches TRBD2 (7 bases). Trimming removed 8 bases at V and 0 bases at J, with 12 bases between. This CDR3 has 14 residues. Germline CDR1 is SGHTA and CDR2 is FQGNSA. The CDR3 loop is CASGGGASTDTQYF. The CDR3 nucleotides read TGTGCCAGCGGAGGGGGGGCTAGCACAGATACGCAGTATTTT.

In DNA form, the CDR3 reads TGTGCCAGCAGCCGTGTACAGGGGGCGGACACTGAAGCTTTCTTT. This translates into CASSRVQGADTEAFF. This chain links TRBV7-2 with TRBJ1-1, with TRBD1 identical over 9 bases. Unmatched junction bases numbered 7, after V lost 5 bases and J lost 3 bases. The CDR3 has 15 residues. Per the germline V gene, CDR1 is SGHTA and CDR2 is FQGNSA.

V is TRBV6-2 or TRBV6-3 and J is TRBJ2-2, with 9 bases lining up with TRBD1. With V trimmed by 3 bases and J by 7 bases, 12 bases remained unmatched. CDR1 MNHEY and CDR2 SVGEGT come from the germline V gene. The CDR3 extends over 17 amino acids. The CDR3 loop reads CASSYSAPQGADGELFF. CDR3 bases: TGTGCCAGCAGTTATTCGGCCCCACAGGGGGCTGACGGGGAGCTGTTTTTT.

The table lists this clonotype with a few counts. The chain has TRBV7-9 and TRBJ1-5, with a tentative D call TRBD1 (5 bases). Trimming took off 3 bases at V and 8 bases at J, with 14 bases between the two ends. CDR1 and CDR2 from the germline V gene are SEHNR and FQNEAQ (reference sequence). This CDR3 spans 14 amino acids. The chain's CDR3 is CASSLEGLGEPQHF. The CDR3 DNA reads as TGTGCCAGCAGCTTGGAAGGGCTGGGGGAGCCCCAGCATTTT.

This clonotype came up many times. The V call is TRBV7-8, the J call TRBJ2-5; a possible D gene is TRBD2 (5 bases). This CDR3 contains 13 residues. Germline V gene lookup returns CDR1 SGHVS and CDR2 FQNEAQ. V lost 6 bases and J 4 bases, leaving 12 bases between the germline ends. The CDR3 sequence: CASSLSERETQYF. The CDR3 DNA follows: TGTGCCAGCAGTCTTAGCGAGAGAGAGACCCAGTACTTC.

This clonotype has a count of ten or more. This chain joins TRBV7-2 and TRBJ2-3; D possibly corresponds to TRBD1 (6 bases). Deletions cut 3 bases from V and 2 bases from J, with 9 bases between. Germline CDR1 is SGHTA and CDR2 is FQGNSA. The CDR3 totals 14 residues. CDR3 bases: TGTGCCAGCAGCTTTGGACAGCCCACAGATACGCAGTATTTT. This sequence encodes CASSFGQPTDTQYF. The full variable domain, completed using reference TRBV7-2 and TRBJ2-3, is GAGVSQSPSNKVTEKGKDVELRCDPISGHTALYWYRQSLGQGLEFLIYFQGNSAPDKSGLPSDRFSAERTGGSVSTLTIQRTQQEDSAVYLCASSFGQPTDTQYFGPGTRLTVL.

The gene calls are TRBV24-1 and TRBJ1-2; 7 nucleotides align to TRBD1. V was clipped by 7 bases and J by 7 bases; unmatched bases: 5. The CDR3 extends over 12 amino acids. Germline CDR1 KGHDR, CDR2 SFDVKD. The CDR3 loop is CATRGPGGGYTF. The CDR3 region has the DNA TGTGCCACCAGAGGACCAGGGGGTGGCTACACCTTC.

The chain uses TRBV7-2 and TRBJ1-1; TRBD1 matches at 7 bases. The ends lost 3 bases at V and 10 bases at J; junction bases unmatched: 5. The CDR3 is made up of 12 amino acids. The germline gives CDR1 SGHTA, CDR2 FQGNSA. CDR3 nucleotides: TGTGCCAGCAGCTTGACAGGGCTCGTAGCTTTCTTT. This gives the protein CASSLTGLVAFF.

The chain carries TRBV4-3 and TRBJ1-5; 7 nucleotides align to TRBD1. The CDR3 is made up of 16 amino acids. With 1 base clipped from V and 0 bases from J, the junction kept 3 bases outside the gene matches. CDR1 is LGHNA, CDR2 YSLEER, per germline. CDR3 protein: CASSQGTGASNQPQHF. CDR3 nucleotide sequence: TGCGCCAGCAGCCAAGGTACAGGGGCTAGCAATCAGCCCCAGCATTTT.

This clonotype was seen more than once but under ten times. In nucleotides, the CDR3 is TGTGCCAGCAGCTTAGAAACGGAGGGACTCAACTACGAGCAGTACTTC. Its protein product is CASSLETEGLNYEQYF. The gene calls are TRBV7-2 and TRBJ2-7; perhaps TRBD2 as D (6 bases). V lost 1 base, J lost 3 bases, and 16 bases lay in between. The CDR3 is 16 amino acids. Germline CDR1 reads SGHTA; CDR2 reads FQGNSA.

The chain joins TRBV20-1 to TRBJ1-4; D uncertain. CDR1 DFQATT and CDR2 SNEGSKA come from the germline V gene (reference sequence). V was trimmed by 5 bases and J by 8 bases, leaving 9 bases between them. The CDR3 runs 11 residues. The CDR3, as DNA: TGCAGTGCTCAGTCTGGGGAAAAACTGTTTTTT. As protein: CSAQSGEKLFF.

This clonotype came up many times. V is TRBV7-2 and J is TRBJ2-7; TRBD1 aligns across 7 bases. This CDR3 spans 15 amino acids. The J segment lost 3 bases and the V segment lost 0 bases, leaving 5 bases of the junction unmatched. Germline loops: CDR1 SGHTA, CDR2 FQGNSA. The CDR3 sequence is CASSLAGQPYYEQYF. In DNA form, the CDR3 reads TGTGCCAGCAGCTTAGCGGGACAGCCGTACTACGAGCAGTACTTC.